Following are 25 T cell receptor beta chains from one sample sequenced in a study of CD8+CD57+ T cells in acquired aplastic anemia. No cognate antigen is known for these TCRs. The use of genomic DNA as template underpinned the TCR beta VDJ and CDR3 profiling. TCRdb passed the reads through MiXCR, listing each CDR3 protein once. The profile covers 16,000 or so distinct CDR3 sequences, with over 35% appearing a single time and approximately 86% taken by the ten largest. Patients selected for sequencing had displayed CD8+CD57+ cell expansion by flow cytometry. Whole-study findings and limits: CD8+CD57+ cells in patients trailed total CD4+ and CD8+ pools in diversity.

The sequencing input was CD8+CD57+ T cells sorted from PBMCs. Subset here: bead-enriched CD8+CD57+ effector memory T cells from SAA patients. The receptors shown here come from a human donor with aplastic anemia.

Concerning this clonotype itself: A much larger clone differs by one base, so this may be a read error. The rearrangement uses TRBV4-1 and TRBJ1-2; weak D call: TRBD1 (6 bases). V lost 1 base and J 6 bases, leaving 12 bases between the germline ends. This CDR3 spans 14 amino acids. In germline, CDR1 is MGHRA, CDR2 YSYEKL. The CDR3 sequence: CASSQAGWDNGYTF. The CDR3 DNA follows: TGCGCCAGCAGCCAAGCGGGATGGGACAATGGCTACACCTTC.

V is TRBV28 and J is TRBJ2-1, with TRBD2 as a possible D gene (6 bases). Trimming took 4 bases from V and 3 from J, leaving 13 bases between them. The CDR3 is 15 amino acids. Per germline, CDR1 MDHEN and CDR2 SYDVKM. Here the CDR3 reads CASSSGLSRYNEQFF. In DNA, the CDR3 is TGTGCCAGCAGTTCGGGACTCTCACGCTACAATGAGCAGTTCTTC.

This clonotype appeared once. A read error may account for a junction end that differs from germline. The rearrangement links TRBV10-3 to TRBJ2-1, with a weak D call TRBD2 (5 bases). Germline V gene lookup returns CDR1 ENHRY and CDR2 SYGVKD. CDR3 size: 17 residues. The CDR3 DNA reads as TGTGCCAGCAGTTCCACGACGGGCCAGCGGTCCTACAATGAGCAGTTCTTC. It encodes CASSSTTGQRSYNEQFF.

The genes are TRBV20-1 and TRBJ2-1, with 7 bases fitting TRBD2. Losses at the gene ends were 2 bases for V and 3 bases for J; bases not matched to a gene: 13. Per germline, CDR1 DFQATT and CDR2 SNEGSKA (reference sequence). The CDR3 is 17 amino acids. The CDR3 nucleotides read TGCAGTGCTAGATCCAGGGTAGCGGGCTCCGTCTACAATGAGCAGTTCTTC. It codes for CSARSRVAGSVYNEQFF.

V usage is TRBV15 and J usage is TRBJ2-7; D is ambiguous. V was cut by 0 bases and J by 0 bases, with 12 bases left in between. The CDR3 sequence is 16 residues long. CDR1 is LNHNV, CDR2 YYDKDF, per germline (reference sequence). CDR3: CATSREGFRSSYEQYF. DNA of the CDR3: TGTGCCACCAGCAGAGAAGGGTTTCGGAGCTCCTACGAGCAGTACTTC.

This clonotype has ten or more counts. This CDR3 is CASSFGGGWTEAFF. CDR3 sequence (DNA): TGTGCCAGCAGCTTTGGAGGGGGATGGACTGAAGCTTTCTTT. This chain joins TRBV5-4 and TRBJ1-1; possibly TRBD1 for D (6 bases). Germline-derived CDR1 and CDR2 are SGHNT and YYREEE (reference sequence). The CDR3 totals 14 residues. The V end lost 2 bases, the J end lost 5 bases, and 13 bases lay between the germline ends. The complete variable domain, with remaining parts taken from reference TRBV5-4 and TRBJ1-1, reads ETGVTQSPTHLIKTRGQQVTLRCSSQSGHNTVSWYQQALGQGPQFIFQYYREEENGRGNFPPRFSGLQFPNYSSELNVNALELDDSALYLCASSFGGGWTEAFFGQGTRLTVV.

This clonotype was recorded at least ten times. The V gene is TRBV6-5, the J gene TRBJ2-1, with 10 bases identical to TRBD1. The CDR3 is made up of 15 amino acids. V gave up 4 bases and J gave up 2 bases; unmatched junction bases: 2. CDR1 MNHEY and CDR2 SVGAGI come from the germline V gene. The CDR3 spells CASSSGTGAYNEQFF. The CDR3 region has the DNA TGTGCCAGCAGTTCCGGGACAGGGGCCTACAATGAGCAGTTCTTC.

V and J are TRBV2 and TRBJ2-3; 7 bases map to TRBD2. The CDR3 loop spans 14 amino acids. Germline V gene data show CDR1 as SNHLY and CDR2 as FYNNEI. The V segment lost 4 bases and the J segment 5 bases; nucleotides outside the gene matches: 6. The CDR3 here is CASSGETSLDTQYF. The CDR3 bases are TGTGCCAGCAGTGGAGAGACTAGCTTAGATACGCAGTATTTT.

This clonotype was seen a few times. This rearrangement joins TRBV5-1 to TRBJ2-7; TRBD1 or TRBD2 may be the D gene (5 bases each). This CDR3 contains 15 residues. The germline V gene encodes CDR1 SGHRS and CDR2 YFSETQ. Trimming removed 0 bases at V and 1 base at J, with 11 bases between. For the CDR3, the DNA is TGCGCCAGCAGCTTGGCTGCCGAGGGGTCCTACGAGCAGTACTTC. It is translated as CASSLAAEGSYEQYF.

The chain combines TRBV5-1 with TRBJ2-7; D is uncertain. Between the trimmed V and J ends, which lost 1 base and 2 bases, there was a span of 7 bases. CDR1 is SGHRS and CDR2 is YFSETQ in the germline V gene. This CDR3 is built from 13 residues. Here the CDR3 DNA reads TGCGCCAGCAGCTTGAGCCACCCCTACGAGCAGTACTTC. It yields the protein CASSLSHPYEQYF.

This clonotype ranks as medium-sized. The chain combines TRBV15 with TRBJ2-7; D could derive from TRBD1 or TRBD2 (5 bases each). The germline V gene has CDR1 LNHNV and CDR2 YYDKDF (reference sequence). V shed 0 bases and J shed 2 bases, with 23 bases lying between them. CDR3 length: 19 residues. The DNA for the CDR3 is TGTGCCACCAGCAGAGACGGAACCGGTGGGGCGGGCCGTGCCTACGAGCAGTACTTC. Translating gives CATSRDGTGGAGRAYEQYF.

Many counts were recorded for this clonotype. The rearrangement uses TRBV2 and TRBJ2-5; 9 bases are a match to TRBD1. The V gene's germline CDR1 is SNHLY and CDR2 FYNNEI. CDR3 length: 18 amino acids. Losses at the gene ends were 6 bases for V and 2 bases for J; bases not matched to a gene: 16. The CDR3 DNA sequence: TGTGCCAGCAGCCATGGGACAGGGAAAGGGCGATGGCAAGAGACCCAGTACTTC. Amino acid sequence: CASSHGTGKGRWQETQYF.

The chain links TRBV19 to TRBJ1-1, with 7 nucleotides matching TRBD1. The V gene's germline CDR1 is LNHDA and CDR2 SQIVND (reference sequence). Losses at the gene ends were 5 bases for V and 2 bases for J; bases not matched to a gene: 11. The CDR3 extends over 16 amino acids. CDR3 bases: TGTGCCAGTAGTGACCGCAACGGGGACAGCAACACTGAAGCTTTCTTT. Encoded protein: CASSDRNGDSNTEAFF.

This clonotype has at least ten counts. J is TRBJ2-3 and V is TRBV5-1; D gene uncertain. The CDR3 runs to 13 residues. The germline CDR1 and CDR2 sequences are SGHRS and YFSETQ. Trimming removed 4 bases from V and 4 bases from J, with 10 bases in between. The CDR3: CASSILGPDTQYF. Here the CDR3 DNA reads TGCGCCAGCAGCATTCTAGGTCCAGATACGCAGTATTTT.

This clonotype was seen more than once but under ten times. The CDR3 spells CASTVTAADVETDTQYF. CDR3 DNA: TGTGCCAGCACCGTCACCGCCGCTGACGTTGAGACAGATACGCAGTATTTT. J is TRBJ2-3 and V is TRBV27; D is ambiguous. Germline V gives CDR1 MNHEY, CDR2 SMNVEV (reference sequence). The CDR3 extends over 17 amino acids. The V end lost 7 bases, the J end lost 3 bases, and 23 bases lay between the germline ends.

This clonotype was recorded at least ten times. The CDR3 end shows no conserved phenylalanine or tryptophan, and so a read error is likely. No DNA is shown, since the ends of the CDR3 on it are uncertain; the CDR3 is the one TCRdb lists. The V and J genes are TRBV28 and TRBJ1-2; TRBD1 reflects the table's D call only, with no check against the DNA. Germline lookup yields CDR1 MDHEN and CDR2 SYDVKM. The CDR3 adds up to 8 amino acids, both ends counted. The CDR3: CASGAKPY.

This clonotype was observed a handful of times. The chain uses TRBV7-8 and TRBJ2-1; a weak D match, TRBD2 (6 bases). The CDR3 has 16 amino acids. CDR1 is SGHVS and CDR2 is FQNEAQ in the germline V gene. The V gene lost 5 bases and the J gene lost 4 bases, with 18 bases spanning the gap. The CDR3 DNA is TGTGCCAGCAGCGAAACTAGCCAGTTAATTTACAATGAGCAGTTCTTC. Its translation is CASSETSQLIYNEQFF.

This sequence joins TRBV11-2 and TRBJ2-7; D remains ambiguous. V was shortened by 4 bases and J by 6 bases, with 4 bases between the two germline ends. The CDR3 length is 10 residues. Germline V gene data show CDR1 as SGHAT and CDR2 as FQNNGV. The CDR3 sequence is CASSSGEQYF. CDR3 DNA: TGTGCCAGCAGCTCCGGCGAGCAGTACTTC.

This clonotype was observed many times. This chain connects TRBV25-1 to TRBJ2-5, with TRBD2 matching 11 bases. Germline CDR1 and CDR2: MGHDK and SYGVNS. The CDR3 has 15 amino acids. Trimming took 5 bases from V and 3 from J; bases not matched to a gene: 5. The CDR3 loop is CASSPPLAGEETQYF. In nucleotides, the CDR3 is TGTGCCAGCAGTCCACCACTAGCGGGGGAAGAGACCCAGTACTTC.

The CDR3 sequence is CASSLTSGTRGTDTQYF. The CDR3 DNA reads TGTGCCAGCAGCCTGACTAGCGGGACGCGGGGCACAGATACGCAGTATTTT. V is TRBV7-3 and J is TRBJ2-3; 11 nucleotides line up with TRBD2. V shed 5 bases, J shed 1 base, and the junction held 8 bases outside the gene matches. Germline V gives CDR1 SGHTA, CDR2 FQGTGA. The CDR3 runs 17 residues.

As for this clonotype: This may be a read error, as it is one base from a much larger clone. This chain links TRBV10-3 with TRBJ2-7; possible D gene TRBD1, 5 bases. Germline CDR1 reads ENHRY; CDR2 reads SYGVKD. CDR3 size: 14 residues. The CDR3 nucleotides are TGTGCCACCAGTGAAGACAGATCGGGCTACGAGCAGTACTTC. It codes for CATSEDRSGYEQYF.

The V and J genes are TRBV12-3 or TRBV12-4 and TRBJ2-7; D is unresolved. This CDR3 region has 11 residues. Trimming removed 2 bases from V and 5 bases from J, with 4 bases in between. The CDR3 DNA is TGTGCCAGCAGTTTACAGCACGAGCAGTACTTC. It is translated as CASSLQHEQYF.

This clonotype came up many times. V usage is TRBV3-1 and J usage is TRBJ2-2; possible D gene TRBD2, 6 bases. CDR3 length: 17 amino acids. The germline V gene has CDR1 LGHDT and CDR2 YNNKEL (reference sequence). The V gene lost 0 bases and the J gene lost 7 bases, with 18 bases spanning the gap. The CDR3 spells CASSQDRGRLVGGELFF. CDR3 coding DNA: TGTGCCAGCAGCCAAGATAGAGGGAGACTAGTCGGCGGGGAGCTGTTTTTT. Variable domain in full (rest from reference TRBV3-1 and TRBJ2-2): DTAVSQTPKYLVTQMGNDKSIKCEQNLGHDTMYWYKQDSKKFLKIMFSYNNKELIINETVPNRFSPKSPDKAHLNLHINSLELGDSAVYFCASSQDRGRLVGGELFFGEGSRLTVL.

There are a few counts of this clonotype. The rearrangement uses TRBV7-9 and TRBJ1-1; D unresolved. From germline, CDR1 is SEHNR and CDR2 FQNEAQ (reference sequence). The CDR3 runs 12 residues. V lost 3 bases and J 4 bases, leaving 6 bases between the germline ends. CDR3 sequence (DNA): TGTGCCAGCAGCTTCACGGGCACTGAAGCTTTCTTT. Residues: CASSFTGTEAFF. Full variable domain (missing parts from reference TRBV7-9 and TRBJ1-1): DTGVSQNPRHKITKRGQNVTFRCDPISEHNRLYWYRQTLGQGPEFLTYFQNEAQLEKSRLLSDRFSAERPKGSFSTLEIQRTEQGDSAMYLCASSFTGTEAFFGQGTRLTVV.

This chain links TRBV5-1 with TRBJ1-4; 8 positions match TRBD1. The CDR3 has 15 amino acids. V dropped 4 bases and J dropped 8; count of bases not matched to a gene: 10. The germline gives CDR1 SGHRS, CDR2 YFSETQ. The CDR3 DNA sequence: TGCGCCAGCAGCCGGTGGGACAGGAAGGACGAAAAACTGTTTTTT. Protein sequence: CASSRWDRKDEKLFF.